This is a list of T cell receptor beta chains from one sample in a study of vaccination effects on CD4 cells after COVID-19. These TCRs are of unknown antigen specificity. Here immunoSEQ multiplex PCR was the method, and the copy in TCRdb shows in-frame clones only, minus some. The sample records some 30,000 clones, 75% to 90% being singletons. Here the sequenced sample was CD4+ T cells from PBMCs cultured with SARS-CoV-2 spike peptides, taken after COVID-19 vaccination. Source of these receptors: a human donor who received a COVID-19 vaccine. Some clones in this sample may be carry-over from other donors' samples. CDR3s include the opening cysteine and the closing phenylalanine or tryptophan. Each record gives: J gene, clone size, V gene, D gene, CDR3 protein, CDR3 DNA. A D gene is named only where the DNA matches it firmly. Rows may omit the clone size; those that give it use once, few, many or a size class.

>TRBJ1-2|NA|TRBV6-1|TRBD1
CASSEGGGYRGIYGYTF
TGTGCCAGCAGTGAAGGCGGAGGTTACAGGGGCATCTATGGCTACACCTTC
>TRBJ1-6|NA|TRBV6-5|TRBD1
CASSYLGQGRNSPLHF
TGTGCCAGCAGTTACCTGGGACAGGGACGGAATTCACCCCTCCACTTT
>TRBJ2-1|NA|TRBV12-3/TRBV12-4|NA
CASSLVQALRFF
TGTGCCAGCAGTTTAGTGCAGGCTCTGCGGTTCTTC
>TRBJ1-2|NA|TRBV24-1|NA
CATSDPGLGGGYTF
TGTGCCACCAGTGACCCCGGACTGGGGGGTGGCTACACCTTC
>TRBJ1-3|NA|TRBV24-1|NA
CATSDPTGSGNTIYF
TGTGCCACCAGTGACCCTACAGGGTCTGGAAACACCATATATTTT
>TRBJ2-1|few|TRBV19|TRBD1
CASSIRDRDADEQFF
TGTGCCAGTAGTATCCGGGACAGGGATGCAGATGAGCAGTTCTTC
>TRBJ1-6|NA|TRBV5-6|TRBD1
CASSLQGASSPLHF
TGTGCCAGCAGCTTACAGGGGGCCAGCTCACCCCTCCACTTT
>TRBJ2-5|NA|TRBV3-1/TRBV3-2|NA
CASSQWNGAEDQETQYF
TGTGCCAGCAGCCAATGGAATGGGGCGGAAGACCAAGAGACCCAGTACTTC
>TRBJ1-5|NA|TRBV6-5|NA
CASTLGYSNQPQHF
TGTGCCAGCACCCTAGGTTATAGCAATCAGCCCCAGCATTTT
>TRBJ2-2|NA|TRBV11-3|NA
CASSLYFNVGELFF
TGTGCCAGCAGCCTCTACTTTAACGTCGGGGAGCTGTTTTTT
>TRBJ1-4|once|TRBV19|NA
CASSISGATNEKLFF
TGTGCCAGTAGTATCAGTGGTGCAACTAATGAAAAACTGTTTTTT
>TRBJ2-5|NA|TRBV9|TRBD1
CASSVATGLFETQYF
TGTGCCAGCAGCGTTGCGACAGGGCTTTTTGAGACCCAGTACTTC
>TRBJ1-5|NA|TRBV24-1|NA
CATSDSQGIGQPQHF
TGTGCCACCAGTGACTCACAGGGAATAGGACAGCCCCAGCATTTT
>TRBJ2-3|NA|TRBV24-1|NA
CATSDPGAWATQYF
TGTGCCACCAGTGACCCAGGGGCGTGGGCTACGCAGTATTTT
>TRBJ1-3|NA|TRBV24-1|TRBD1
CATTTGTGNTIYF
TGTGCCACCACGACAGGGACTGGAAACACCATATATTTT
>TRBJ2-3|NA|TRBV3-1/TRBV3-2|TRBD2
CASSQELAGGADTQYF
TGTGCCAGCAGCCAGGAACTAGCGGGGGGGGCAGATACGCAGTATTTT
>TRBJ1-3|NA|TRBV19|NA
CASSSRSGNTIYF
TGTGCCAGTAGTAGCCGATCGGGAAACACCATATATTTT
>TRBJ1-3|NA|TRBV6-5|NA
CASSLTVNSGNTIYF
TGTGCCAGCAGTTTGACGGTAAACTCTGGAAACACCATATATTTT
>TRBJ1-4|NA|TRBV28|NA
CASSRYRQEKLFF
TGTGCCAGCAGTCGATATCGACAGGAAAAACTGTTTTTT
>TRBJ1-1|NA|TRBV11-2|NA
CASSLDRRKEAFF
TGTGCCAGCAGCTTAGATAGACGGAAAGAAGCTTTCTTT